This T cell receptor beta chain came from a study of early T cells in non-severe SARS-CoV-2 infection. The overall study: Whole-blood bulk RNA, unsorted, was sequenced, and chains were unpaired. Study-wide findings and caveats: VDJdb matches were skewed toward anti-spike CD8 T cell responses.

This CDR3 has 15 residues. Germline V gene data show CDR1 as SGHNT and CDR2 as YYREEE (reference sequence). Trimming left V 4 bases short and J 8 bases short, with 19 bases between. Individual cDNA molecules received unique molecular identifiers. In TCRdb, the 5' RACE reads were re-called with MiXCR into one record per CDR3 protein. The sample yields about 44,000 distinct CDR3 sequences, around a quarter seen once. Note on this clonotype: Its target is unknown.

The source material was whole blood, sampled at baseline. The chain links TRBV5-4 to TRBJ2-4; D possibly corresponds to TRBD2 (6 bases). The TCR originated in an adult who was a healthcare worker with PCR-confirmed SARS-CoV-2 infection or an uninfected control (not recorded which). CDR3 amino acids: CASSGTASTRHIQYF. The CDR3 DNA reads as TGTGCCAGCAGCGGGACTGCCAGTACGAGACACATTCAGTACTTC.